This T cell receptor (beta chain) was documented in a study of cytomegalovirus exposure and HLA in healthy donors. About this clone itself: As yet, its antigen is unknown.

Germline loops: CDR1 SNHLY, CDR2 FYNNEI. Between the trimmed V and J ends, which lost 7 bases and 5 bases, there was a span of 14 bases. The length of the CDR3 is 14 residues. Study-level findings and limits: Later analysis indicated greater clonal expansion among HLA-associated TCR beta chains than among equally common other chains. Confirmation in vitro established that a few CMV-associated chains were specific for CMV antigens. Cytomegalovirus status was reportedly diagnosed by the classifier with high specificity and sensitivity. For most TCR beta V segments, an earlier analysis put the productive rate at about 90% or about 30% of the time.

PCR primers comprised 60 Vbeta and 13 Jbeta primers. TCRdb's table, derived via immunoSEQ multiplex PCR, lists solely in-frame clones and lacks some. The sample lists around 130,000 clones, 70% to 85% occurring once. The clonotype was recovered from a woman aged 18-29 years in good health and CMV-seropositive. The chain is built from TRBV2 and TRBJ2-2; a weak D match, TRBD1 (5 bases). The sample comprised PBMCs. CDR3 sequence (DNA): TGTGCCAGCACTGGGGCTAAGGGTACCGGGGAGCTGTTTTTT. It encodes CASTGAKGTGELFF.